These 11 T cell receptor beta chains originate from one sample sequenced in a study of blood T cells in healthy people across ages. Sample-barcoded 5' priming and a J-beta primer mix drove a second PCR of roughly 6 to 12 cycles. In TCRdb, the 5' RACE reads were re-called with MiXCR into one record per CDR3 protein. The data show about 590,000 distinct CDR3 sequences, about 28% seen once. Sequenced sample: blood. These receptor sequences come from a woman aged 80 or older in good health.

This chain links TRBV21-1 with TRBJ2-7; the table's TRBD1 call for D was not verified on the DNA. TRBV21-1 corresponds to a pseudogene. This CDR3 contains 16 residues. DNA for the CDR3: TGTGCCAGCAGCAGGGACTTGGGACAGGCTTACAATGAGCAGTACTTC. Residues: CASSRDLGQAYNEQYF.

This clonotype was observed at least ten times. The chain links TRBV20-1 to TRBJ2-5; 7 bases line up with TRBD1. The V segment lost 2 bases and the J segment 5 bases; nucleotides outside the gene matches: 5. The CDR3 consists of 13 residues. The germline gives CDR1 DFQATT, CDR2 SNEGSKA (reference sequence). CDR3: CSARMDRRETQYF. CDR3 DNA sequence: TGCAGTGCTAGAATGGACAGGCGGGAGACCCAGTACTTC.

This clonotype was seen repeatedly, ten times or more. This chain connects TRBV16 to TRBJ1-5; D not certain. The CDR3 totals 13 residues. The germline V gene encodes CDR1 KGHSY and CDR2 FQNENV. The V and J ends lost 4 bases and 5 bases respectively, with 9 bases between them. The CDR3 reads CASSLTLDQPQHF. In DNA form, the CDR3 reads TGTGCCAGCAGCCTCACCCTTGATCAGCCCCAGCATTTT. Full variable domain (rest looked up from reference TRBV16 and TRBJ1-5): GEEVAQTPKHLVRGEGQKAKLYCAPIKGHSYVFWYQQVLKNEFKFLISFQNENVFDETGMPKERFSAKCLPNSPCSLEIQATKLEDSAVYFCASSLTLDQPQHFGDGTRLSIL.

The CDR3 is CASSISEQEYEQYF. CDR3 nucleotides: TGTGCCAGTAGTATCTCGGAACAAGAATACGAGCAGTACTTC. The chain couples TRBV19 to TRBJ2-4; no clear D gene. The end of the DNA is better explained by TRBJ2-7, so the J call may be wrong. CDR1 LNHDA and CDR2 SQIVND come from the germline V gene (reference sequence). This CDR3 is built from 14 residues.

The chain combines TRBV20-1 with TRBJ2-7; a possible D gene is TRBD2 (7 bases). Germline lookup yields CDR1 DFQATT and CDR2 SNEGSKA (reference sequence). This CDR3 comprises 15 residues. V lost 5 bases and J 0 bases, leaving 17 bases between the germline ends. The CDR3 loop reads CSAPQRGGSSYEQYF. In DNA form, the CDR3 reads TGCAGTGCTCCCCAGAGGGGGGGTAGCTCCTACGAGCAGTACTTC.

This clonotype appeared a single time. This chain connects TRBV29-1 to TRBJ2-1, with D tentatively TRBD1 (5 bases). V lost 3 bases to trimming and J lost 5 bases, with 11 bases between them. CDR1 is SQVTM and CDR2 is ANQGSEA in the germline V gene. CDR3 size: 13 residues. CDR3 protein: CSVDTSQDNEQFF. CDR3 DNA sequence: TGCAGCGTTGATACTTCACAGGACAATGAGCAGTTCTTC.

This clonotype was found many times. This sequence joins TRBV6-1 and TRBJ2-1; TRBD2 aligns across 7 bases. The V segment lost 1 base and the J segment 8 bases; nucleotides outside the gene matches: 5. The CDR3 is 14 residues long. Germline V lookup: CDR1 MNHNS, CDR2 SASEGT. CDR3 coding DNA: TGTGCCAGCAGTGAAGGGGGGGGGATCGATGAGCAGTTCTTC. Translation: CASSEGGGIDEQFF.

About this clonotype: Sequence at one end of the junction differs from germline and may be a read error. J is TRBJ2-1 and V is TRBV7-9; the D is unclear. Germline assignment: CDR1 SEHNR and CDR2 FQNEAQ (reference sequence). This CDR3 comprises 15 residues. CDR3 amino acids: CASTLSETPNNEQFF. As DNA, the CDR3 is TGTGCCAGCACCTTATCAGAGACCCCCAACAATGAGCAGTTCTTC.

The V call is TRBV12-3 or TRBV12-4, the J call TRBJ2-1; TRBD2 aligns across 14 bases. Trimming cost V 3 bases and J 9 bases; bases outside gene matches: 7. The CDR3 sequence is 16 residues long. CDR3: CASSFAGTSGRSEQFF. DNA of the CDR3: TGTGCCAGCAGTTTTGCCGGGACTAGCGGGAGAAGTGAGCAGTTCTTC.

The chain joins TRBV5-1 to TRBJ2-1, with 9 bases lining up with TRBD2. Gene TRBJ2-7 matches the end of the DNA better, so the J call may be wrong. The germline V gene has CDR1 SGHRS and CDR2 YFSETQ. CDR3 size: 16 residues. CDR3 sequence reads: CASRISGGASYIEQYF. Here the CDR3 DNA reads TGCGCCAGCAGGATTAGCGGGGGTGCGTCCTACATTGAGCAGTACTTC.

In regard to this clonotype: A much more abundant neighbour one base away suggests this may be a read error. The chain recombines TRBV20-1 with TRBJ2-5; 16 positions agree with TRBD2. Germline assignment: CDR1 DFQATT and CDR2 SNEGSKA (reference sequence). V dropped 3 bases and J dropped 11; count of bases not matched to a gene: 6. The CDR3 length is 14 residues. The CDR3 protein is CSARMPGLAGGQYF. CDR3 nucleotides: TGCAGTGCTAGGATGCCGGGACTAGCGGGGGGGCAGTACTTC.